This T cell receptor beta chain was sequenced during a study of beta chain features in type 1 diabetes (dated by TCRdb to between 2017 and 2018). Notes on the research overall: Patients and healthy donors did not differ in mean age, gender distribution, total cell number or subset yield. Across all samples, fewer than 110,000,000 sorted cells were examined, and cell number per subset correlated strongly with RNA yield. Regulatory and stem cell-like memory subsets were isolated from only 8 patients and roughly 8 healthy donors, whereas naive and central memory subsets came from all 30 or so donors. In the study, TCRB repertoires of sorted circulating CD4+ T cell subsets from recently diagnosed type 1 diabetes patients were compared with those of matched healthy donors.

Comment on this clone: The antigen it binds to is not known. Base qualities are missing; no much larger clone stands one base away.

Each donor gave one peripheral blood draw, averaging about 100 mL, which was collected into heparinised tubes. Using a panel that included CD45RO, CCR7, CD25, CD127, CD95 and CD27, naive, central memory, regulatory and stem cell-like memory CD4+ T cells were sorted on a BD FACSAria II. Every sorted population had a purity above 95%. PBMCs were isolated right away by Lymphoprep density gradient centrifugation and were stained directly, without culture. So that batch effects would be minimized, each experiment stained and sorted samples in pairs, pairing one healthy donor with one patient. General findings and caveats noted by the study authors: Shorter templates might have been favored by PCR, but patient and control samples were amplified and corrected together, so both groups would have been affected equally by any skew. Naive, central memory and regulatory TCRB repertoires appeared to be more similar among patients than among healthy donors. Type 1 diabetes patients showed a moderate but significant shortening of TCRB CDR3 length in all four CD4+ subsets. Because cDNA was sequenced instead of genomic DNA, activated cells with high expression could be over-represented, although the groups did not differ in activation or CD3 levels. At VDJ recombination sites, type 1 diabetes patients had fewer insertions and more deleted nucleotides, which implies abnormalities in thymic rearrangement. HLA sub-analyses involved small numbers of individuals, so any influence of HLA type on TCRB rearrangement remained unresolved.

The entire amount of isolated RNA was reverse transcribed using the High Capacity cDNA Reverse Transcription Kit, so the sequenced TCRB transcripts were expressed ones. Deep immunoSEQ sequencing was applied to naive, central memory and regulatory T cell samples, giving an average of around 4 million total reads per sample. Sorted cells were lysed in RLT buffer and RNA was extracted with DNase-treated RNeasy Micro or Mini kits, depending on cell number. To prevent cross-contamination, every cell subset was processed on its own, while patient and healthy donor samples were processed together. The immunoSEQ multiplex PCR was used to amplify TCRB sequences from cDNA, generating 87-bp fragments that spanned the CDR3 region. The amplicons were sequenced using the Illumina HiSeq platform. Turning to the authors' computational methods: Synthetic template baselines were used to correct PCR bias computationally, reads within Hamming distance 2 were collapsed together, and singletons that could not be merged were discarded. By aligning reads against IMGT, V, D and J genes, CDR3 length, and insertions or deletions at six rearrangement sites were assigned. Within each subset, clonotype counts were normalized to sorted cell number, and only after that were true diversity and Gini coefficients computed with the tcR R package. Repertoire sharing was quantified using the overlap coefficient calculated on TCRB nucleotide sequences. This immuneACCESS table, as held by TCRdb, lists in-frame sequences with V and J called but not all clones. Of the missing ones, under half trace to an unresolved V gene in checked studies; the others have no known cause. The D gene and trimming were derived from the DNA, and the V and J assignments and clone size from that table. Recorded for this sample are under 200,000 clones; less than 9.5% of them occurred a single time. Jointly, the top ten make up less than 0.85% of the sample.

Sequencing input: central memory CD4+ T cells from blood. This TCR was recovered from a man in his late teens or twenties in good health.

The sequenced DNA is TGTGCCAGCTCCTTCGGACAGGACCTCTACGAGCAGTACTTC. The translation is CASSFGQDLYEQYF. The rearranged chain carries TRBV18 and TRBJ2-7; 7 junctional bases match TRBD1. The cysteine opens and the phenylalanine closes a CDR3 of 14 amino acids. The read is trimmed to its CDR3 DNA, 42 bases read in frame from base 1. CDR1 and CDR2, per the germline V gene, are KGHSH and LQKENI. V has 6 bases trimmed and J has 3 bases trimmed; junction bases matching no gene number 8. The full variable domain, completed from the reference TRBV18 and TRBJ2-7 proteins outside the CDR3, reads NAGVMQNPRHLVRRRGQEARLRCSPMKGHSHVYWYRQLPEEGLKFMVYLQKENIIDESGMPKERFSAEFPKEGPSILRIQQVVRGDSAAYFCASSFGQDLYEQYFGPGTRLTVT.